The 5 T cell receptor beta chains below were found in one sample sequenced in a study of cytomegalovirus exposure and HLA in healthy donors (dated by TCRdb to about 2017). The library was produced with the immunoSEQ multiplex PCR assay. A mixture of 60 forward primers for TCR Vbeta segments and 13 reverse primers for TCR Jbeta segments was used in the multiplex PCR. This is the immuneACCESS table as TCRdb keeps it, with only in-frame sequences that have V and J called. A part of the clones is gone; compared with another copy, unresolved V genes explain less than half, and the rest is unexplained. In this sample the table shows 150,000 to 180,000 clones, nearly 80% of which occur a single time. 10% to 15% of the sample is taken by the ten largest. The sample was PBMCs. Receptors were obtained from a young man in good health and CMV-seropositive.

This rearrangement joins TRBV9 to TRBJ2-5; 9 nucleotides match TRBD2. The DNA end is more similar to TRBJ2-7, so the J call may be wrong. CDR3 length equals 16 residues. The germline gives CDR1 SGDLS, CDR2 YYNGEE. CDR3 loop: CASSVGAGGTTYEQYF. The CDR3, as DNA: TGTGCCAGCAGCGTAGGGGCGGGAGGGACAACCTACGAGCAGTACTTC.

The chain couples TRBV7-9 to TRBJ1-1; no clear D gene. The CDR3 sequence is 17 residues long. Germline V CDR1 and CDR2: SEHNR, FQNEAQ (reference sequence). Trimming pared 5 bases from V and 0 bases from J, leaving 19 bases between. The CDR3 nucleotides read TGTGCCAGCAGCCAAGAGCCGATTTATTCGATGAACACTGAAGCTTTCTTT. This sequence encodes CASSQEPIYSMNTEAFF. The whole variable domain, filled in from reference TRBV7-9 and TRBJ1-1, reads DTGVSQNPRHKITKRGQNVTFRCDPISEHNRLYWYRQTLGQGPEFLTYFQNEAQLEKSRLLSDRFSAERPKGSFSTLEIQRTEQGDSAMYLCASSQEPIYSMNTEAFFGQGTRLTVV.

The J gene is TRBJ2-2, the V gene TRBV28, with TRBD2 identical over 8 bases. The CDR3 sequence is 17 residues long. CDR1 and CDR2 (germline): MDHEN, SYDVKM. The J segment lost 0 bases and the V segment lost 10 bases, leaving 13 bases of the junction unmatched. The CDR3 nucleotides are TGTGCCACCCGAATCCTAGCGGGCCTTTCGAACACCGGGGAGCTGTTTTTT. It codes for CATRILAGLSNTGELFF. Full variable domain (missing parts from reference TRBV28 and TRBJ2-2): DVKVTQSSRYLVKRTGEKVFLECVQDMDHENMFWYRQDPGLGLRLIYFSYDVKMKEKGDIPEGYSVSREKKERFSLILESASTNQTSMYLCATRILAGLSNTGELFFGEGSRLTVL.

The CDR3 DNA sequence: TGTGCCAGCAGTTTATTGAGCTCTGGGGCCAACGTCCTGACTTTC. This gives the protein CASSLLSSGANVLTF. The V call is TRBV28, the J call TRBJ2-6; D remains unclear. Between the trimmed V and J ends, which lost 1 base and 0 bases, there was a span of 4 bases. Germline CDR1 MDHEN, CDR2 SYDVKM. CDR3 size: 15 residues.

The rearrangement links TRBV4-2 to TRBJ2-5, with D maybe TRBD2 (5 bases). Trimming pared 1 base from V and 1 base from J, leaving 10 bases between. Germline loops: CDR1 LGHNA, CDR2 YNFKEQ. The CDR3 runs to 15 residues. For the CDR3, the DNA is TGTGCCAGCAGCCAAGTCCCAAGCGGCCAAGAGACCCAGTACTTC. Translating gives CASSQVPSGQETQYF.